The 24 T cell receptor beta chains below were found in one sample sequenced in a study of T cells expressing NK-cell markers. TCRdb reanalyzed the 5' RACE reads, giving one entry per CDR3 protein sequence and no DNA. This sample's table has 500,000 to 700,000 distinct CDR3 sequences. The sequencing sample was made of blood T cells: a sorted CD56 or NKG2C T cell subset, CD4+ or CD8+ T cells, or bulk PBMC T cells (not recorded which). These receptor sequences come from a man aged 18 to 29 in good health.

The chain links TRBV7-2 to TRBJ2-7; TCRdb reports TRBD2, a call that lacks DNA to check it against. This CDR3 spans 15 amino acids. Germline CDR1 SGHTA, CDR2 FQGNSA. This CDR3 reads CASSPSGRAWYEQYF. The complete variable domain, with remaining parts taken from reference TRBV7-2 and TRBJ2-7, reads GAGVSQSPSNKVTEKGKDVELRCDPISGHTALYWYRQSLGQGLEFLIYFQGNSAPDKSGLPSDRFSAERTGGSVSTLTIQRTQQEDSAVYLCASSPSGRAWYEQYFGPGTRLTVT.

The J gene is TRBJ2-2, the V gene TRBV6-5; the TCRdb call, TRBD1, lacks DNA for checking. CDR3 length: 16 amino acids. Germline CDR1 MNHEY, CDR2 SVGAGI. The CDR3: CASSYGLGGDTGELFF.

The chain combines TRBV3-1 with TRBJ1-3; as DNA is missing, the TRBD1 call by TCRdb cannot be tested. CDR1 LGHDT and CDR2 YNNKEL come from the germline V gene (reference sequence). The CDR3 is 16 amino acids. CDR3: CASSHQDSFSGNTIYF.

The chain joins TRBV5-5 to TRBJ2-2; TCRdb's D call, TRBD1, is unchecked because there is no DNA. Germline CDR1 is SGHKS and CDR2 is YYEKEE (reference sequence). This CDR3 comprises 16 residues. The CDR3 loop is CASRRDRPQRTGELFF.

CDR3 sequence: CASSQQGTSGFYNEQFF. The chain is built from TRBV4-2 and TRBJ2-1; TCRdb names TRBD2, which stays unverified in the absence of DNA. In germline, CDR1 is LGHNA, CDR2 YNFKEQ. The CDR3 contains 17 residues.

This chain links TRBV7-6 with TRBJ2-5; TCRdb's D call of TRBD1 is untestable without DNA. The CDR3 consists of 15 residues. Germline V gene sequence: CDR1 SGHVS, CDR2 FNYEAQ. The CDR3 is CASSSEDRGQETQYF.

This rearrangement joins TRBV7-9 to TRBJ2-5; no DNA is available, so the TRBD2 call from TCRdb remains unchecked. The CDR3 is 16 amino acids. Germline V lookup: CDR1 SEHNR, CDR2 FQNEAQ (reference sequence). CDR3 sequence reads: CASSSLAGPLGETQYF.

V usage is TRBV5-5 and J usage is TRBJ1-2. The CDR3 consists of 16 residues. Germline lookup yields CDR1 SGHKS and CDR2 YYEKEE (reference sequence). CDR3: CASSWTYGQISYGYTF.

The chain employs TRBV7-9 and TRBJ2-3; TCRdb outputs TRBD1, but without DNA this stays unchecked. The CDR3 extends over 15 amino acids. Per germline, CDR1 SEHNR and CDR2 FQNEAQ (reference sequence). Here the CDR3 reads CASSFRQPSTDTQYF.

This chain links TRBV20-1 with TRBJ2-1; TCRdb designates TRBD2, a call that cannot be tested without DNA. The CDR3 is 21 amino acids. In germline, CDR1 is DFQATT, CDR2 SNEGSKA (reference sequence). The CDR3 spells CSARPLSERRIAGGTYNEQFF.

This rearrangement joins TRBV25-1 to TRBJ2-2; lacking DNA, the TRBD1 call made by TCRdb goes unchecked. Germline assignment: CDR1 MGHDK and CDR2 SYGVNS. This CDR3 comprises 16 residues. The CDR3 protein is CASSLGRDRITGELFF.

The gene calls are TRBV10-3 and TRBJ1-1; as DNA is missing, the TRBD1 call by TCRdb cannot be tested. Germline assignment: CDR1 ENHRY and CDR2 SYGVKD. This CDR3 comprises 14 residues. CDR3 in amino acids: CAISVAGGQTEAFF.

V gene TRBV20-1 combines with J gene TRBJ2-1; the TCRdb D gene call, TRBD1, has no DNA to confirm it. Germline values: CDR1 DFQATT, CDR2 SNEGSKA (reference sequence). The CDR3 has 15 amino acids. CDR3 in amino acids: CSARPPWSSYNEQFF.

V usage is TRBV7-6 and J usage is TRBJ1-2; absent DNA, TCRdb's TRBD1 call cannot be checked. CDR1 is SGHVS, CDR2 FNYEAQ, per germline. CDR3 length equals 14 residues. CDR3 region: CASSTLDVRYGYTF.

The chain recombines TRBV5-6 with TRBJ2-7; TCRdb's assignment of TRBD2 cannot be checked, as there is no DNA. Germline CDR1 SGHDT, CDR2 YYEEEE. This CDR3 contains 14 residues. The CDR3 protein is CASRGTSFSYEQYF.

The V and J genes are TRBV20-1 and TRBJ2-3; TCRdb's D call, TRBD1, is unchecked because there is no DNA. Germline V gene lookup returns CDR1 DFQATT and CDR2 SNEGSKA (reference sequence). The CDR3 has 13 residues. CDR3: CSAPPKATDTQYF.

The chain joins TRBV18 to TRBJ2-2. CDR1 is KGHSH, CDR2 LQKENI, per germline. This CDR3 is 14 amino acids long. The CDR3 sequence: CASSPKWVTGELFF.

The V call is TRBV5-1, the J call TRBJ2-1; TCRdb selects TRBD2, and the lack of DNA leaves this call unchecked. The length of the CDR3 is 17 residues. The germline V gene encodes CDR1 SGHRS and CDR2 YFSETQ. CDR3 sequence: CASSFLAGVGSYNEQFF. The full variable domain, completed using reference TRBV5-1 and TRBJ2-1, is KAGVTQTPRYLIKTRGQQVTLSCSPISGHRSVSWYQQTPGQGLQFLFEYFSETQRNKGNFPGRFSGRQFSNSRSEMNVSTLELGDSALYLCASSFLAGVGSYNEQFFGPGTRLTVL.

The chain combines TRBV12-3 or TRBV12-4 with TRBJ1-2; the TCRdb call, TRBD1, lacks DNA for checking. The CDR3 sequence is 14 residues long. CDR3 loop: CASNGVGKDYGYTF.

The rearrangement joins TRBV29-1 to TRBJ1-2; the D call of TRBD1 rests on TCRdb alone, since no DNA is present to check it. The CDR3 totals 13 residues. Germline CDR1 SQVTM, CDR2 ANQGSEA. CDR3 sequence reads: CSVDPGWDYGYTF.

CDR3 loop: CASSATGGQETQYF. This chain links TRBV12-3 or TRBV12-4 with TRBJ2-5; as DNA is missing, the TRBD1 call by TCRdb cannot be tested. This CDR3 region has 14 residues.

This chain links TRBV4-2 with TRBJ1-1; the TCRdb call, TRBD1, lacks DNA for checking. The CDR3 contains 16 residues. CDR1 and CDR2 from the germline V gene are LGHNA and YNFKEQ. The CDR3 here is CASDNRGRSMNTEAFF.

The genes are TRBV6-5 and TRBJ1-4; TCRdb selects TRBD1, and the lack of DNA leaves this call unchecked. CDR1 is MNHEY, CDR2 SVGAGI, per germline. The CDR3 extends over 16 amino acids. The CDR3 loop is CASSYSNPGTNEKLFF.

The chain recombines TRBV20-1 with TRBJ2-7; TCRdb lists TRBD2, though no DNA is available to test this call. CDR3 length: 16 residues. From germline, CDR1 is DFQATT and CDR2 SNEGSKA (reference sequence). The CDR3 loop reads CSASPGTSGIVREQYF.